This TCR beta chain was recorded in a study of cytomegalovirus exposure and HLA in healthy donors. Both ends counted, the CDR3 spans 15 residues. The germline gives CDR1 SGHVS, CDR2 FQNEAQ. Primers for the PCR totalled 60 Vbeta and 13 Jbeta. Generated by immunoSEQ multiplex PCR, the TCRdb table keeps only in-frame clones and is missing some. Among about 150,000 clones listed, 80% to 85% were seen once. As for this clone: The CDR3 does not close with the conserved phenylalanine or tryptophan, likely indicating a read error. Because the CDR3's place on the DNA is in doubt, the DNA is left out and the CDR3 is given as listed by TCRdb.

The chain uses TRBV7-8 and TRBJ2-7; TRBD2 reflects the table's D call only, with no check against the DNA. The sequenced sample was PBMCs. The sequence was obtained from a boy aged 2 to 10 in good health and CMV-seronegative. The CDR3 is CASSLGGRDGRWGGL.